These 29 T cell receptor beta chains originate from one sample sequenced in a study of cytomegalovirus exposure and HLA in healthy donors. PCR primers comprised 60 Vbeta and 13 Jbeta primers. Sequencing was performed with immunoSEQ multiplex PCR; in TCRdb, only in-frame clones are kept and a portion is missing. This table holds around 70,000 clones, about 75% found once. Sequencing input: PBMCs. The receptors come from a man in his sixties in good health and CMV-seropositive.

The V gene is TRBV5-1, the J gene TRBJ2-1; 8 bases agree with TRBD2. Germline V gene sequence: CDR1 SGHRS, CDR2 YFSETQ. With 0 bases clipped from V and 4 bases from J, the junction kept 12 bases outside the gene matches. The CDR3 has 18 amino acids. DNA of the CDR3: TGCGCCAGCAGCTTGGGGCCCTGGGGAGCGGGGGCTTACAATGAGCAGTTCTTC. Its protein product is CASSLGPWGAGAYNEQFF.

V gene TRBV29-1 combines with J gene TRBJ2-2, with D hard to call. Trimming removed 6 bases from V and 6 bases from J, with 8 bases in between. The CDR3 has 11 amino acids. Germline lookup yields CDR1 SQVTM and CDR2 ANQGSEA. This CDR3 is CSVRHAGELFF. The CDR3 nucleotides read TGCAGCGTCCGACACGCCGGGGAGCTGTTTTTT.

The rearrangement links TRBV6-5 to TRBJ2-7, with 9 bases lining up with TRBD1. Germline lookup yields CDR1 MNHEY and CDR2 SVGAGI. The junction had 6 bases not matched to a gene; V was cut back by 0 bases and J by 3 bases. The CDR3 length is 16 residues. The CDR3, as DNA: TGTGCCAGCAGTTACTCTCGGACAGGGGATAGCTACGAGCAGTACTTC. This sequence encodes CASSYSRTGDSYEQYF.

The chain has TRBV19 and TRBJ1-2; D is uncertain. The CDR3 is made up of 12 amino acids. V lost 7 bases and J 6 bases, leaving 12 bases between the germline ends. In germline, CDR1 is LNHDA, CDR2 SQIVND (reference sequence). CDR3 in DNA: TGTGCCAGTACCGGCGGGGTGAATGGCTACACCTTC. This gives the protein CASTGGVNGYTF.

This chain connects TRBV7-8 to TRBJ2-7; D is perhaps TRBD2 (6 bases). Germline CDR1 reads SGHVS; CDR2 reads FQNEAQ. V was shortened by 3 bases and J by 9 bases, with 12 bases between the two germline ends. The CDR3 runs to 12 residues. The CDR3 spells CASSLEGVRQYF. The DNA of the CDR3 is TGTGCCAGCAGCTTGGAGGGTGTGAGGCAGTACTTC.

This rearrangement joins TRBV7-8 to TRBJ1-2, with 9 bases fitting TRBD1. CDR1 SGHVS and CDR2 FQNEAQ come from the germline V gene. V lost 5 bases, J lost 2 bases, and 3 bases stayed unmatched. The CDR3 is 14 amino acids. CDR3 sequence: CASSKGQGNYGYTF. The DNA of the CDR3 is TGTGCCAGCAGCAAAGGACAGGGGAACTATGGCTACACCTTC.

This clone turned up a few times. CDR3 amino acids: CASTTSGRKYEQYF. The CDR3 coding sequence is TGTGCCAGCACTACTAGCGGGAGGAAGTACGAGCAGTACTTC. The chain uses TRBV2 and TRBJ2-7; 12 bases fit TRBD2. The CDR3 totals 14 residues. The V gene end was trimmed by 7 bases and the J gene end by 4 bases; junction bases not matched to a gene: 5. Germline V CDR1 and CDR2: SNHLY, FYNNEI.

The chain employs TRBV18 and TRBJ1-4; D is ambiguous. Germline V gene lookup returns CDR1 KGHSH and CDR2 LQKENI. Trimming pared 7 bases from V and 5 bases from J, leaving 14 bases between. This CDR3 region has 14 residues. CDR3 amino acids: CASLAPSRNEKLFF. The CDR3 DNA reads as TGTGCCAGCTTAGCCCCCAGTCGGAATGAAAAACTGTTTTTT.

On this clone itself: The sample carries other DNA sequences with the same CDR3. The chain carries TRBV30 and TRBJ1-6; D is possibly TRBD1 (6 bases). Germline CDR1 reads GTSNPN; CDR2 reads SVGIG (reference sequence). Trimming took off 0 bases at V and 8 bases at J, with 11 bases between the two ends. There are 14 residues in the CDR3. The CDR3, as DNA: TGTGCCTGGAGTGTACGGGCAGGGGATTCACCCCTCCACTTT. Its protein product is CAWSVRAGDSPLHF. Full variable domain (outside the CDR3, taken from reference TRBV30 and TRBJ1-6): SQTIHQWPATLVQPVGSPLSLECTVEGTSNPNLYWYRQAAGRGLQLLFYSVGIGQISSEVPQNLSASRPQDRQFILSSKKLLLSDSGFYLCAWSVRAGDSPLHFGNGTRLTVT.

The chain couples TRBV6-5 to TRBJ1-4; TRBD1 matches at 7 bases. CDR1 is MNHEY and CDR2 is SVGAGI in the germline V gene. The CDR3 runs 15 residues. V trimming: 2 bases; J trimming: 2 bases; junction bases outside the gene matches: 2. The CDR3 coding sequence is TGTGCCAGCAGTTACACGACAGGGACTAATGAAAAACTGTTTTTT. As protein: CASSYTTGTNEKLFF.

This clone was counted a few times. The V gene is TRBV4-1, the J gene TRBJ1-5; 7 positions match TRBD1. Germline values: CDR1 MGHRA, CDR2 YSYEKL. CDR3 length equals 15 residues. Trimming removed 4 bases from V and 4 bases from J; junction bases left unmatched: 7. The CDR3 is CASSLLGTANQPQHF. CDR3 DNA: TGCGCCAGCAGCCTACTCGGGACAGCGAATCAGCCCCAGCATTTT.

The chain employs TRBV6-1 and TRBJ1-2; D may be TRBD1 (6 bases). The length of the CDR3 is 15 residues. Trimming pared 3 bases from V and 3 bases from J, leaving 14 bases between. CDR1 and CDR2 from the germline V gene are MNHNS and SASEGT. CDR3 sequence reads: CASSEVDRGDYGYTF. The CDR3 bases are TGTGCCAGCAGTGAGGTGGACAGAGGGGACTATGGCTACACCTTC.

This clone was counted a single time. V and J are TRBV7-2 and TRBJ2-1; TRBD2 matches at 9 bases. Germline CDR1 and CDR2: SGHTA and FQGNSA. V lost 2 bases to trimming and J lost 2 bases; unmatched junction nucleotides: 7. The CDR3 has 17 residues. CDR3 loop: CASSLYRPSGTYNEQFF. CDR3 sequence (DNA): TGTGCCAGCAGCTTATATAGACCTAGCGGGACCTACAATGAGCAGTTCTTC.

This clone was counted once. The chain uses TRBV9 and TRBJ2-7; D call uncertain. The CDR3 runs 12 residues. Germline lookup yields CDR1 SGDLS and CDR2 YYNGEE. V gave up 3 bases and J gave up 3 bases, with 7 bases separating them. CDR3 sequence: CASSGTDYEQYF. The CDR3 nucleotides read TGTGCCAGCAGCGGTACAGACTACGAGCAGTACTTC.

The chain employs TRBV5-4 and TRBJ2-7, with 7 bases aligning to TRBD2. J lost 5 bases, V lost 5 bases, and 7 bases had no gene match. CDR3 length: 13 amino acids. Germline V CDR1 and CDR2: SGHNT, YYREEE (reference sequence). CDR3 sequence: CASRHGGSNEQYF. The CDR3, as DNA: TGTGCCAGCAGACATGGCGGGAGCAACGAGCAGTACTTC. The full variable domain, completed using reference TRBV5-4 and TRBJ2-7, is ETGVTQSPTHLIKTRGQQVTLRCSSQSGHNTVSWYQQALGQGPQFIFQYYREEENGRGNFPPRFSGLQFPNYSSELNVNALELDDSALYLCASRHGGSNEQYFGPGTRLTVT.

The chain couples TRBV10-2 to TRBJ2-7; no reliable D call. The germline V gene encodes CDR1 WSHSY and CDR2 SAAADI. The V gene lost 3 bases and the J gene lost 1 base, with 16 bases spanning the gap. The CDR3 covers 16 residues. The CDR3 DNA is TGCGCCAGCAGTGACTTGAGGTCCAAGGTATCCTACGAGCAGTACTTC. Its translation is CASSDLRSKVSYEQYF.

The count of this clone is one. This chain connects TRBV7-6 to TRBJ1-2; TRBD1 agrees at 9 bases. Germline CDR1 SGHVS, CDR2 FNYEAQ. Trimming cost V 5 bases and J 5 bases; bases outside gene matches: 3. The CDR3 runs to 13 residues. This CDR3 is CASSTGQGYGYTF. DNA for the CDR3: TGTGCCAGCAGCACCGGACAGGGGTATGGCTACACCTTC.

This clone was picked up a small number of times. V is TRBV9 and J is TRBJ1-4, with D tentatively TRBD1 (6 bases). The CDR3 loop spans 13 amino acids. Germline V CDR1 and CDR2: SGDLS, YYNGEE. Trimming took 1 base from V and 5 from J, leaving 6 bases between them. The CDR3 reads CASSVTGNEKLFF. CDR3 sequence (DNA): TGTGCCAGCAGCGTAACAGGGAATGAAAAACTGTTTTTT. The full variable domain, with the rest looked up from reference TRBV9 and TRBJ1-4, is DSGVTQTPKHLITATGQRVTLRCSPRSGDLSVYWYQQSLDQGLQFLIQYYNGEERAKGNILERFSAQQFPDLHSELNLSSLELGDSALYFCASSVTGNEKLFFGSGTQLSVL.

The V and J genes are TRBV2 and TRBJ2-3, with no clear D. There are 12 residues in the CDR3. Per germline, CDR1 SNHLY and CDR2 FYNNEI. Trimming took off 7 bases at V and 6 bases at J, with 11 bases between the two ends. This CDR3 is CASNPGLDTQYF. Written as DNA, the CDR3 is TGTGCCAGCAATCCGGGTTTGGATACGCAGTATTTT.

This clone showed up just a few times. The rearrangement uses TRBV7-2 and TRBJ2-3; D call uncertain. V lost 5 bases and J 9 bases, leaving 12 bases between the germline ends. The CDR3 covers 12 residues. The V gene's germline CDR1 is SGHTA and CDR2 FQGNSA. The DNA of the CDR3 is TGTGCCAGCAGCCCCTCCTCAGGAACGCAGTATTTT. Amino acids: CASSPSSGTQYF.

The genes are TRBV6-6 and TRBJ2-3; 8 bases agree with TRBD1. V dropped 6 bases and J dropped 3; count of bases not matched to a gene: 5. The V gene's germline CDR1 is MNHNY and CDR2 SVGAGI (reference sequence). There are 14 residues in the CDR3. CDR3 DNA sequence: TGTGCCAGCAGCCGACAGGGGTCGACAGATACGCAGTATTTT. It is translated as CASSRQGSTDTQYF.

The chain links TRBV7-8 to TRBJ1-1, with D uncertain. The germline V and J ends were trimmed by 1 base and 1 base, with 13 bases remaining between them. The CDR3 is 16 residues long. Germline V CDR1 and CDR2: SGHVS, FQNEAQ. In nucleotides, the CDR3 is TGTGCCAGCAGCTTAGGATTTGGACTGCCGAACACTGAAGCTTTCTTT. Protein product: CASSLGFGLPNTEAFF.

This rearrangement joins TRBV7-9 to TRBJ2-7; D is unresolved. Trimming left V 5 bases short and J 6 bases short, with 8 bases between. This CDR3 is built from 11 residues. CDR1 is SEHNR, CDR2 FQNEAQ, per germline (reference sequence). The CDR3 reads CASSAVSEQYF. CDR3 DNA sequence: TGTGCCAGCAGCGCCGTGAGCGAGCAGTACTTC.

The chain joins TRBV7-2 to TRBJ2-1; D ambiguous. The CDR3 consists of 11 residues. The germline V and J ends were trimmed by 7 bases and 4 bases, with 5 bases remaining between them. The V gene's germline CDR1 is SGHTA and CDR2 FQGNSA. The CDR3 is CASTSYNEQFF. CDR3 bases: TGTGCCAGCACCAGTTACAATGAGCAGTTCTTC.

This chain uses TRBV20-1 with TRBJ2-7; D gene ambiguous. This CDR3 has 11 amino acids. Germline V gene sequence: CDR1 DFQATT, CDR2 SNEGSKA (reference sequence). The ends were cut back, 1 base at V and 4 bases at J, with 5 bases in the middle. The CDR3 is CSARVTYEQYF. As DNA, the CDR3 is TGCAGTGCTAGAGTTACATACGAGCAGTACTTC.

The sample holds a few counts of this clone. The J gene is TRBJ1-2, the V gene TRBV4-1; a weak D match, TRBD1 (6 bases). Looked up from germline, CDR1 is MGHRA and CDR2 is YSYEKL. The CDR3 spans 14 residues. Deletions cut 0 bases from V and 8 bases from J, with 13 bases between. This CDR3 reads CASSQEGGKGGYTF. The CDR3 nucleotides are TGCGCCAGCAGCCAAGAAGGGGGAAAGGGCGGCTACACCTTC.

The chain employs TRBV2 and TRBJ1-6; perhaps TRBD1 as D (5 bases). The CDR3 runs 14 residues. V lost 3 bases and J 7 bases, leaving 10 bases between the germline ends. Germline-derived CDR1 and CDR2 are SNHLY and FYNNEI. CDR3 protein: CASSDLQGNSPLHF. DNA for the CDR3: TGTGCCAGCAGTGATCTTCAGGGAAATTCACCCCTCCACTTT.

This clone was counted between two and nine times. This sequence joins TRBV1 and TRBJ2-3; TRBD2 is taken as the D call from the table, unchecked against the DNA. TRBV1 corresponds to a pseudogene. The CDR3 contains 17 residues. CDR3 amino acids: CTSSQLGTSGSTDTQYF. CDR3 nucleotides: TGCACCAGCAGCCAATTAGGGACTAGCGGGAGCACAGATACGCAGTATTTT.

The chain employs TRBV18 and TRBJ2-2, with 12 bases aligning to TRBD2. Germline V CDR1 and CDR2: KGHSH, LQKENI. Trimming removed 2 bases from V and 5 bases from J; junction bases left unmatched: 6. The CDR3 covers 17 residues. The CDR3 sequence is CASSPGLAGPQTGELFF. In DNA form, the CDR3 reads TGTGCCAGCTCACCAGGACTAGCGGGGCCTCAAACCGGGGAGCTGTTTTTT.